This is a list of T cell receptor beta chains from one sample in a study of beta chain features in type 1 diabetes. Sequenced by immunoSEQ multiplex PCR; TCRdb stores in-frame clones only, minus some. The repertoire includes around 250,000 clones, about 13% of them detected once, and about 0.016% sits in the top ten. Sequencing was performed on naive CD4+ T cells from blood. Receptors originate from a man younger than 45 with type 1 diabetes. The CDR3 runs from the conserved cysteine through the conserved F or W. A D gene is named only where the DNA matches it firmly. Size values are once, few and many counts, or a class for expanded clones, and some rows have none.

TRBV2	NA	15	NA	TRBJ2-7	CASSELGVLAYEQYF	TGTGCCAGCAGCGAACTAGGAGTCTTGGCATACGAGCAGTACTTC
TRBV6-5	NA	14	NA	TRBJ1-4	CASSAQGRDEKLFF	TGTGCCAGCAGTGCCCAGGGGAGAGATGAAAAACTGTTTTTT
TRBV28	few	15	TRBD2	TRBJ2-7	CASSVTGTRIYEQYF	TGTGCCAGCAGTGTCACTGGGACTAGAATCTACGAGCAGTACTTC
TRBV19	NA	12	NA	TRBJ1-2	CASSSGSVGYTF	TGTGCCAGTAGCTCAGGGTCGGTCGGCTACACCTTC
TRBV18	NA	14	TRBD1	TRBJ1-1	CASSPGQAPTEAFF	TGTGCCAGCTCACCGGGACAGGCTCCCACTGAAGCTTTCTTT
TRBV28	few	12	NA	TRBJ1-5	CASCRGGQPQHF	TGTGCCAGCTGTAGGGGAGGTCAGCCCCAGCATTTT
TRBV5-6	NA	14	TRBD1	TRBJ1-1	CASSLGPGGTEAFF	TGTGCCAGCAGCTTGGGTCCAGGGGGCACTGAAGCTTTCTTT
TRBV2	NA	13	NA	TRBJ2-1	CAGQEGGHNEQFF	TGTGCCGGTCAGGAGGGAGGACACAATGAGCAGTTCTTC
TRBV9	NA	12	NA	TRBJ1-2	CASSRVNYGYTF	TGTGCCAGCAGCAGAGTTAACTATGGCTACACCTTC
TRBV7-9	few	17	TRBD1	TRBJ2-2	CASSDPGQGRYTGELFF	TGTGCCAGCAGCGATCCGGGACAGGGTCGTTACACCGGGGAGCTGTTTTTT
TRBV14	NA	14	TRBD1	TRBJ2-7	CASSRLTAGGEQYF	TGTGCCAGCAGCCGTCTCACGGCAGGGGGCGAGCAGTACTTC
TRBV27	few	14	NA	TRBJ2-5	CASRPPGSMETQYF	TGTGCCAGCAGGCCGCCGGGATCAATGGAGACCCAGTACTTC
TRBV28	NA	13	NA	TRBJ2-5	CASSSGQSETQYF	TGTGCCAGCAGTTCGGGACAATCAGAGACCCAGTACTTC
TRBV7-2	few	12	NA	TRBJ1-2	CASSSTRVGYTF	TGTGCCAGCAGCTCAACTAGGGTTGGCTACACCTTC
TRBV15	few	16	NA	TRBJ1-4	CATSRVGGRPREKLFF	TGTGCCACCAGCAGAGTGGGAGGAAGACCAAGGGAAAAACTGTTTTTT
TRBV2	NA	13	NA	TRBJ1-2	CASSKRDTAGYTF	TGTGCCAGCAGTAAGAGGGATACGGCTGGCTACACCTTC
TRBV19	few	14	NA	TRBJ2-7	CASSRGRDSYEQYF	TGTGCCAGTAGCAGGGGACGGGACTCCTACGAGCAGTACTTC
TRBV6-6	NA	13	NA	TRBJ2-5	CASSPPVQETQYF	TGTGCCAGCAGCCCCCCCGTGCAAGAGACCCAGTACTTC
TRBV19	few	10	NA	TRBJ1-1	CASSERQAFF	TGTGCCAGTAGTGAACGACAGGCTTTCTTT
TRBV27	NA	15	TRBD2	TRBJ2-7	CASSPSEREDYEQYF	TGTGCCAGCAGTCCCTCGGAGCGGGAGGACTACGAGCAGTACTTC
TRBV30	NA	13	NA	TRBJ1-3	CAWSRTLGNTIYF	TGTGCCTGGAGTCGGACACTTGGAAACACCATATATTTT
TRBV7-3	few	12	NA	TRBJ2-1	CASSFSFDEQFF	TGTGCCAGCAGTTTTTCGTTCGATGAGCAGTTCTTC
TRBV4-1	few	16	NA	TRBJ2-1	CASSPFRLHSYNEQFF	TGCGCCAGCAGCCCGTTCCGGTTGCACTCCTACAATGAGCAGTTCTTC
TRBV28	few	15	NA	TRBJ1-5	CASSLWTASNQPQHF	TGTGCCAGCAGTTTATGGACAGCTAGCAATCAGCCCCAGCATTTT
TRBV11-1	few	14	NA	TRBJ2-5	CASSLGQEEKTQYF	TGTGCCAGCAGCTTAGGGCAGGAAGAAAAGACCCAGTACTTC
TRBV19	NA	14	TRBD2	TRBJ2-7	CASRIAGGGGEQYF	TGTGCCAGTCGTATAGCGGGAGGAGGGGGCGAGCAGTACTTC
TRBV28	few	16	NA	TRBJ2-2	CASSSPTSKGTGELFF	TGTGCCAGCAGTTCCCCTACTAGCAAGGGCACCGGGGAGCTGTTTTTT
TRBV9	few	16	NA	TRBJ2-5	CASSPPPGWPGETQYF	TGTGCCAGCAGCCCCCCACCGGGGTGGCCGGGAGAGACCCAGTACTTC
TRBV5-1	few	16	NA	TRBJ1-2	CASSLVEPGLSEGYTF	TGCGCCAGCAGCTTGGTAGAGCCAGGGTTGAGTGAAGGCTACACCTTC
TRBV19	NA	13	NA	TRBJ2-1	CASSIMQGNEQFF	TGTGCCAGTAGTATAATGCAGGGCAATGAGCAGTTCTTC
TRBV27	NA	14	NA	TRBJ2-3	CASSPLRLTDTQYF	TGTGCCAGCAGTCCACTCAGACTGACAGATACGCAGTATTTT
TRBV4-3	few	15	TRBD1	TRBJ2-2	CASSQAGTGAGELFF	TGCGCCAGCAGCCAGGCCGGGACAGGGGCCGGGGAGCTGTTTTTT
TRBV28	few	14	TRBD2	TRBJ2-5	CASRTSGRPETQYF	TGTGCCAGCAGGACTAGCGGGAGGCCGGAGACCCAGTACTTC
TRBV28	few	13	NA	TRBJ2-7	CASTSRNPPEQYF	TGTGCCAGCACCTCCAGGAACCCTCCCGAGCAGTACTTC
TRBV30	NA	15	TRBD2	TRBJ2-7	CAWSPRLAGIYEQYF	TGTGCCTGGAGTCCCCGACTAGCGGGAATATACGAGCAGTACTTC
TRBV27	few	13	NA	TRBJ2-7	CASSSVTTYEQYF	TGTGCCAGCAGCTCAGTTACAACCTACGAGCAGTACTTC
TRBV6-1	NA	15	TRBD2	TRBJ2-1	CASSEGTSGSNEQFF	TGTGCCAGCAGTGAAGGCACTAGCGGGAGTAATGAGCAGTTCTTC
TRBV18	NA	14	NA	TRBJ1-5	CASSHRGGGQPQHF	TGTGCCAGCTCACATCGGGGGGGCGGACAGCCCCAGCATTTT
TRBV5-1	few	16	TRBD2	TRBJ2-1	CASSLDPGGTYNEQFF	TGCGCCAGCAGCTTGGACCCGGGAGGGACATACAATGAGCAGTTCTTC
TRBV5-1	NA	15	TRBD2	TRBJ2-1	CASSFGTSIGDEQFF	TGCGCCAGCAGCTTCGGGACTAGCATTGGGGATGAGCAGTTCTTC
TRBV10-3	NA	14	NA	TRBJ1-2	CAISESQGYYGYTF	TGTGCCATCAGTGAGTCGCAGGGGTACTATGGCTACACCTTC
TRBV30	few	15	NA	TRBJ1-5	CAWSLGGLGNQPQHF	TGTGCCTGGAGTTTAGGAGGGCTGGGCAATCAGCCCCAGCATTTT
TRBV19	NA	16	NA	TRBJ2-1	CASRETSRSSYNEQFF	TGTGCCAGCCGAGAAACTAGCAGAAGCTCCTACAATGAGCAGTTCTTC
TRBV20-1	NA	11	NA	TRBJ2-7	CSASPLTEQYF	TGCAGTGCTAGTCCTCTAACCGAGCAGTACTTC
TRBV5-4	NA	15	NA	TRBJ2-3	CASSQTSFSTDTQYF	TGTGCCAGCAGCCAGACATCGTTTAGCACAGATACGCAGTATTTT
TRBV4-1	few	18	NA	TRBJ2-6	CASSQDGAGYSGANVLTF	TGCGCCAGCAGCCAAGATGGGGCAGGGTACTCTGGGGCCAACGTCCTGACTTTC
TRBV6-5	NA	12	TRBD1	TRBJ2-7	CASSPSGGEQYF	TGTGCCAGCAGTCCCTCAGGGGGCGAGCAGTACTTC
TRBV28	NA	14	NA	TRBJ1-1	CASTLGTMNTEAFF	TGTGCCAGCACCCTAGGTACCATGAACACTGAAGCTTTCTTT
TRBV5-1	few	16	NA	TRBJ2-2	CASSPIHDSSTGELFF	TGCGCCAGCAGCCCGATACACGACAGTTCCACCGGGGAGCTGTTTTTT
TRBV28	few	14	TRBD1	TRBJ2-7	CASSIPQGANEQYF	TGTGCCAGCAGTATCCCACAGGGGGCCAACGAGCAGTACTTC
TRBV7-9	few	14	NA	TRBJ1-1	CASSLVGTLSEAFF	TGTGCCAGCAGCTTAGTCGGTACTCTATCTGAAGCTTTCTTT
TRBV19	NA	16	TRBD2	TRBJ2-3	CASSRGLAGVPDTQYF	TGTGCCAGTAGTAGGGGGCTAGCGGGAGTCCCAGATACGCAGTATTTT
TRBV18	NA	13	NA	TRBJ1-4	CASSPREDEKLFF	TGTGCCAGCTCACCGAGGGAAGATGAAAAACTGTTTTTT
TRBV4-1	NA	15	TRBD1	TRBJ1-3	CASSTDRGLGNTIYF	TGCGCCAGCAGTACCGACAGGGGGTTAGGAAACACCATATATTTT
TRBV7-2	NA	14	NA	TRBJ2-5	CASSPSGGVETQYF	TGTGCCAGCAGCCCTAGTGGAGGAGTCGAGACCCAGTACTTC
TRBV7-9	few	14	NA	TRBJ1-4	CASSIRETNEKLFF	TGTGCCAGCAGCATCCGGGAAACTAATGAAAAACTGTTTTTT
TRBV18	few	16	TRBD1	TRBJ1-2	CASSASGDRGGYGYTF	TGTGCCAGCTCGGCCTCGGGAGACAGGGGAGGATATGGCTACACCTTC
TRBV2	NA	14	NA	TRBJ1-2	CASSEESSVYGYTF	TGTGCCAGCAGTGAAGAGAGTTCCGTGTATGGCTACACCTTC
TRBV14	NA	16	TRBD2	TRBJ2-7	CASSQALAGASYEQYF	TGTGCCAGCAGCCAAGCTCTAGCGGGAGCCTCCTACGAGCAGTACTTC